This TCR beta chain comes out of a study of blood T cell repertoires in COVID-19. The CDR3 consists of 17 residues. The J segment lost 11 bases and the V segment lost 3 bases, leaving 19 bases of the junction unmatched. Germline-derived CDR1 and CDR2 are MGHRA and YSYEKL. Original handling: Cell counts per sample came from amplifying reference gene primers. This table comes from immunoSEQ multiplex PCR, and its TCRdb copy is limited to in-frame clones, with some not included. V, J and clone size are taken as reported in that table, and D and trimming were inferred from the DNA itself. The sample lists about 400,000 clones, roughly 85% seen once, with more than 1.4% in the top ten.

The sequencing sample was made of peripheral blood. This chain joins TRBV4-1 and TRBJ1-1, with 9 bases lining up with TRBD1. This receptor was obtained from a woman aged 25 to 39 with active or convalescent COVID-19. The CDR3 nucleotides are TGCGCCAGCAGCCAGGACCCACCGGGACAGGGTGCACATTGGGCTTTCTTT. The encoded protein is CASSQDPPGQGAHWAFF.